The entry that follows covers one T cell receptor (beta chain) sequence. Original processing methods: The authors estimated nucleated cell counts from reference gene primer amplification. Clones were read by immunoSEQ multiplex PCR, and TCRdb kept only the in-frame ones, dropping some. V, J and clone size are those of that table, while D and trimming were read from the DNA. The sample shows over 150,000 clones, under 95% of them seen only once. This entry belongs to a study of blood T cell repertoires in COVID-19. Study background: The origin of the acute and convalescent COVID-19 samples was the United States, Italy and Spain.

Sequencing input: peripheral blood. The receptor was derived from a man in his fifties or sixties with acute or convalescent COVID-19.

The CDR3 sequence is CASSQTSGPRVKQFF. As DNA, the CDR3 is TGTGCCAGCAGCCAGACTAGCGGCCCCCGGGTTAAGCAGTTCTTC. The chain employs TRBV14 and TRBJ2-1; TRBD2 agrees at 9 bases. Germline lookup yields CDR1 SGHDN and CDR2 FVKESK. V lost 3 bases, J lost 11 bases, and 11 bases stayed unmatched. This CDR3 spans 15 amino acids.